Described below is a single TCR beta chain sequence and its context. The data belong to a study of tumor-infiltrating lymphocytes in localized non-small cell lung cancer. The germline V gene encodes CDR1 SGHRS and CDR2 YFSETQ. The CDR3 length is 15 residues. Deletions cut 9 bases from V and 0 bases from J, with 18 bases between. Method: immunoSEQ multiplex PCR; TCRdb's copy keeps in-frame clones and lacks some. This table holds about 12,000 clones, around 84% found once. The sequencing input was lung tumor tissue. The source of this sequence is a human donor with non-small cell lung cancer. The chain employs TRBV5-1 and TRBJ1-1; D is ambiguous. The CDR3 spells CATRPAPVMNTEAFF. CDR3 in DNA: TGCGCCACTAGACCAGCCCCAGTAATGAACACTGAAGCTTTCTTT.